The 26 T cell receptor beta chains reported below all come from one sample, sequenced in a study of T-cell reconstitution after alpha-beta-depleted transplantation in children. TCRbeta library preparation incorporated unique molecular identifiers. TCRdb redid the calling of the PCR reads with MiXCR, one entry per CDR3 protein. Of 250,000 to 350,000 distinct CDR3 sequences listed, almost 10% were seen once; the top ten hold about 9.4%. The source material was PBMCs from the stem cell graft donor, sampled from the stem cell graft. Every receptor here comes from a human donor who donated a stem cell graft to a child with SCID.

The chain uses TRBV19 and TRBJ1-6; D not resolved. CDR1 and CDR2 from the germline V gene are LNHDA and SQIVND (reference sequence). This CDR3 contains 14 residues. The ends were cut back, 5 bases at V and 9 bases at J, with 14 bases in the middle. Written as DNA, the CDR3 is TGTGCCAGTAGTGGACGGGAGGTCCGTTCACCCCTCCACTTT. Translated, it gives CASSGREVRSPLHF.

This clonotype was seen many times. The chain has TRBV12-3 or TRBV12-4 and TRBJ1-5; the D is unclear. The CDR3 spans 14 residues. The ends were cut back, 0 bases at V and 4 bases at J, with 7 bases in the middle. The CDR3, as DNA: TGTGCCAGCAGTTTAGCGCCCACAAATCAGCCCCAGCATTTT. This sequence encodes CASSLAPTNQPQHF.

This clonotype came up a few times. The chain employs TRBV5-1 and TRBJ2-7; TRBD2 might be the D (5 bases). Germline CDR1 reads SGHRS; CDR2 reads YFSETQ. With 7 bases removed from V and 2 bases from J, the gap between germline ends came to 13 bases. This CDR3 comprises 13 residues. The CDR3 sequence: CASGRGSTYEQYF. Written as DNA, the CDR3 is TGCGCCAGCGGTCGTGGGAGCACCTACGAGCAGTACTTC.

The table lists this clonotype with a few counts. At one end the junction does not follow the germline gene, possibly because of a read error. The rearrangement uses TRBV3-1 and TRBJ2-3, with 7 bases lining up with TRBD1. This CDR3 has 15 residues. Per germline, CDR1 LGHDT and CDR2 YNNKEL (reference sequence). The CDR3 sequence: CACSQQVTGTDTQYF. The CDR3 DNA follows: TGTGCCTGCAGCCAGCAGGTGACAGGGACAGATACGCAGTATTTT.

For the CDR3, the DNA is TGTGCCAGCGGGCAGGGGAATGCCGATACGCAGTATTTT. Translating it yields CASGQGNADTQYF. This chain links TRBV12-3 or TRBV12-4 with TRBJ2-3; possibly TRBD1 for D (6 bases). V lost 8 bases and J 6 bases, leaving 15 bases between the germline ends. The CDR3 is made up of 13 amino acids.

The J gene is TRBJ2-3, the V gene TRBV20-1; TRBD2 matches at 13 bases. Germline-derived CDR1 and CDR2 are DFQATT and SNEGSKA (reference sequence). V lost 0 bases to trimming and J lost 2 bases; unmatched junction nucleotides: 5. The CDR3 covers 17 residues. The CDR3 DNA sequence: TGCAGTGCTAGAGAACCACTAGCGGGGGGGCACACAGATACGCAGTATTTT. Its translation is CSAREPLAGGHTDTQYF.

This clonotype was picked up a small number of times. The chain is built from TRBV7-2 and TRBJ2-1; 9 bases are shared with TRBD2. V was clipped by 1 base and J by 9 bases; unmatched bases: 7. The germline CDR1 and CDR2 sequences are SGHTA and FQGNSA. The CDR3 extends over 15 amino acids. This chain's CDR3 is CASSLGGGGALEQFF. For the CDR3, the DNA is TGTGCCAGCAGCTTAGGTGGCGGGGGGGCCCTTGAGCAGTTCTTC.

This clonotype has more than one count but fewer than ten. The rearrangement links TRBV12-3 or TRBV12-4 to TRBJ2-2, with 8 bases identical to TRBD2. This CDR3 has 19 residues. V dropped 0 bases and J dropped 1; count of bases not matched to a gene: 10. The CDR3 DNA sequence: TGTGCCAGCAGTTTAGCCCTGGGAGCGGGGGCCCTGAACACCGGGGAGCTGTTTTTT. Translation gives CASSLALGAGALNTGELFF.

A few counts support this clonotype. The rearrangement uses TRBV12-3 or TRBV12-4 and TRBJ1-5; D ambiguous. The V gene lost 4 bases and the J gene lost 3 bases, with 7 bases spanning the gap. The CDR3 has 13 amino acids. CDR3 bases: TGTGCCAGCAGTTGGGAGTACAATCAGCCCCAGCATTTT. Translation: CASSWEYNQPQHF.

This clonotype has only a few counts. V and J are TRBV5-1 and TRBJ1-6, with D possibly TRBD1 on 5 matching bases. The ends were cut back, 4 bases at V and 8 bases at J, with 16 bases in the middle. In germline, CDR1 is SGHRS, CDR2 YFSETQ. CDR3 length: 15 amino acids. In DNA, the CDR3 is TGCGCCAGCAGCAGATCCCAGGGTGGTGATTCACCCCTCCACTTT. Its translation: CASSRSQGGDSPLHF.

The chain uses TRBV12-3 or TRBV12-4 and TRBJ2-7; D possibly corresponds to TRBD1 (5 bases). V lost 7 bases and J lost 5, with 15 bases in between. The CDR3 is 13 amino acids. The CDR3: CASTTPDRDEQYF. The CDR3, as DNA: TGTGCCAGCACCACCCCTGACAGAGACGAGCAGTACTTC.

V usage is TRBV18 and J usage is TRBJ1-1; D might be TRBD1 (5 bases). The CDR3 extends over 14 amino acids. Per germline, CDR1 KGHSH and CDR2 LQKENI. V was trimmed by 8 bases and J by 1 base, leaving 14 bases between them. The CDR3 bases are TGTGCCAGCGCGAAGCAAACAGGGAACACTGAAGCTTTCTTT. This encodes CASAKQTGNTEAFF.

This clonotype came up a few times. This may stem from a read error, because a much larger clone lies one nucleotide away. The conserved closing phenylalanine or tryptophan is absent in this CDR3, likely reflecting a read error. The CDR3 nucleotides are TGCAGTGCTTTTAAGGGGGAAAAACTGTTTCTT. Amino acids: CSAFKGEKLFL. The chain uses TRBV20-1 and TRBJ1-4, with D perhaps matching TRBD1 (5 bases). Deletions cut 5 bases from V and 8 bases from J, with 9 bases between. Germline values: CDR1 DFQATT, CDR2 SNEGSKA (reference sequence). The CDR3 loop spans 11 amino acids.

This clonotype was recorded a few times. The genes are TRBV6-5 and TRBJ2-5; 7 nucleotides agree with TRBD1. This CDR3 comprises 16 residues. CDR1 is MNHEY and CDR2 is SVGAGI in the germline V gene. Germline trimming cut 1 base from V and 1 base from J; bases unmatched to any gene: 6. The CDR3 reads CASSYYTTGPQETQYF. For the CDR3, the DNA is TGTGCCAGCAGTTACTACACGACAGGGCCCCAAGAGACCCAGTACTTC.

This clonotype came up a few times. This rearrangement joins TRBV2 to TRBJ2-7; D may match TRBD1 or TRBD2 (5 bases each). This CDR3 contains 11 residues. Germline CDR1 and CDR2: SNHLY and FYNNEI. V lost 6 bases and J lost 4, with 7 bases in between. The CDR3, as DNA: TGTGCCAGCAGCGAGGGGTACGAGCAGTACTTC. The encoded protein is CASSEGYEQYF.

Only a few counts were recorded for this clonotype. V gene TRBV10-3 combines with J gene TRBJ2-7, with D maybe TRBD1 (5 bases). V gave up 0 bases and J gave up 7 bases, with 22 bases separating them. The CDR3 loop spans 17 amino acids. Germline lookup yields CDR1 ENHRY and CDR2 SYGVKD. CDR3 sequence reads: CAISESPVQGGLSEQYF. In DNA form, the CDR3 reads TGTGCCATCAGTGAGTCCCCCGTGCAGGGTGGTTTGAGTGAGCAGTACTTC.

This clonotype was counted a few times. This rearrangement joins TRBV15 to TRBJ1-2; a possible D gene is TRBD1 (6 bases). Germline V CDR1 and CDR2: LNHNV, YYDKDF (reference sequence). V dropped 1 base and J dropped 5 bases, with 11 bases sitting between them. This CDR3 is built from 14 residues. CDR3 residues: CATSRGGTRYGYTF. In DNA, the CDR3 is TGTGCCACCAGCAGAGGAGGGACAAGATATGGCTACACCTTC. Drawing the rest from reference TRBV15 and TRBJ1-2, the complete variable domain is DAMVIQNPRYQVTQFGKPVTLSCSQTLNHNVMYWYQQKSSQAPKLLFHYYDKDFNNEADTPDNFQSRRPNTSFCFLDIRSPGLGDTAMYLCATSRGGTRYGYTFGSGTRLTVV.

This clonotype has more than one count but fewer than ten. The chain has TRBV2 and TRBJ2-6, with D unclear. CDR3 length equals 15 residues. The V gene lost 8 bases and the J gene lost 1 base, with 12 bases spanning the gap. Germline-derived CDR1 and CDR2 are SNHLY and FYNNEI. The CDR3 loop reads CASYPNPSGANVLTF. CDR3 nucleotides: TGTGCCAGCTATCCCAATCCGTCTGGGGCCAACGTCCTGACTTTC.

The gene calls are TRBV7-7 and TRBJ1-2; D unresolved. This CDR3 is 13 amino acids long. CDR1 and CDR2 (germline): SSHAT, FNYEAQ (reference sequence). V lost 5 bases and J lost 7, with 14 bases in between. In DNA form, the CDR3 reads TGTGCCAGCAGCGCACTAAGGGATACTGGCTACACCTTC. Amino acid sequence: CASSALRDTGYTF.

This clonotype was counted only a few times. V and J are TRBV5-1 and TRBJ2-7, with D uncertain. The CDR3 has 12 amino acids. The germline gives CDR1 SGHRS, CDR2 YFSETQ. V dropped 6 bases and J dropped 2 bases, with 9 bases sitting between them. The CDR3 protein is CASMGRTYEQYF. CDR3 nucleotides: TGCGCCAGCATGGGCAGAACCTACGAGCAGTACTTC.

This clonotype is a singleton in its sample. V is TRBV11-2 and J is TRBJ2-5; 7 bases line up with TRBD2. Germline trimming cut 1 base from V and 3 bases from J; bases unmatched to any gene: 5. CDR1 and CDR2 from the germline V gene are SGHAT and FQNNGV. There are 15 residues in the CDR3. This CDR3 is CASSLGGGTKETQYF. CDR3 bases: TGTGCCAGCAGCTTAGGGGGGGGTACGAAAGAGACCCAGTACTTC. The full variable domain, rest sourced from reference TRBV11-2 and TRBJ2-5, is EAGVAQSPRYKIIEKRQSVAFWCNPISGHATLYWYQQILGQGPKLLIQFQNNGVVDDSQLPKDRFSAERLKGVDSTLKIQPAKLEDSAVYLCASSLGGGTKETQYFGPGTRLLVL.

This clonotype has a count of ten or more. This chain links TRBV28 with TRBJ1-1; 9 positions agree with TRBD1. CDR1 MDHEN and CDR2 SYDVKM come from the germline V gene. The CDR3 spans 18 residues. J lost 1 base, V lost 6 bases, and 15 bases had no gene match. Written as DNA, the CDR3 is TGTGCCAGCAGGTATGCGGGACAGGGAAGAAAAAGGAACACTGAAGCTTTCTTT. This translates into CASRYAGQGRKRNTEAFF.

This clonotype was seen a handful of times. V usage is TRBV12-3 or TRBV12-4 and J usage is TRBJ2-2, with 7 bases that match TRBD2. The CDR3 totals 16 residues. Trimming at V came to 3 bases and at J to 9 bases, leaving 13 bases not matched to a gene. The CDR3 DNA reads TGTGCCAGCAGTTTGGGTCTAGCGGACCGGGATAGGGAGCTGTTTTTT. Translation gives CASSLGLADRDRELFF.

The CDR3 region has the DNA TGTGCCAGCAGCTTGACAGGAACGAATTCACCCCTCCACTTT. Protein product: CASSLTGTNSPLHF. The rearrangement uses TRBV5-5 and TRBJ1-6, with D tentatively TRBD1 (5 bases). CDR1 and CDR2 from the germline V gene are SGHKS and YYEKEE (reference sequence). CDR3 length: 14 residues. Deletions cut 1 base from V and 7 bases from J, with 9 bases between.

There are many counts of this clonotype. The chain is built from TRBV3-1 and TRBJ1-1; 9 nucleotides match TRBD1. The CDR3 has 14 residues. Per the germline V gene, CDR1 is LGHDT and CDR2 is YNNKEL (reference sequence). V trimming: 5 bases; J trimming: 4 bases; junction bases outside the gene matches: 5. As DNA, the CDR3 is TGTGCCAGCAGCGACCCGACAGGGGGCACTGAAGCTTTCTTT. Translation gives CASSDPTGGTEAFF.

DNA of the CDR3: TGTGCCAGCAGTCTAAAGCAGGGGCATGGCTATGGCTACACCTTC. Amino acid sequence: CASSLKQGHGYGYTF. The chain carries TRBV27 and TRBJ1-2, with a possible D match to TRBD1 (6 bases). The V gene's germline CDR1 is MNHEY and CDR2 SMNVEV (reference sequence). The CDR3 contains 15 residues. V lost 5 bases, J lost 4 bases, and 17 bases lay in between.